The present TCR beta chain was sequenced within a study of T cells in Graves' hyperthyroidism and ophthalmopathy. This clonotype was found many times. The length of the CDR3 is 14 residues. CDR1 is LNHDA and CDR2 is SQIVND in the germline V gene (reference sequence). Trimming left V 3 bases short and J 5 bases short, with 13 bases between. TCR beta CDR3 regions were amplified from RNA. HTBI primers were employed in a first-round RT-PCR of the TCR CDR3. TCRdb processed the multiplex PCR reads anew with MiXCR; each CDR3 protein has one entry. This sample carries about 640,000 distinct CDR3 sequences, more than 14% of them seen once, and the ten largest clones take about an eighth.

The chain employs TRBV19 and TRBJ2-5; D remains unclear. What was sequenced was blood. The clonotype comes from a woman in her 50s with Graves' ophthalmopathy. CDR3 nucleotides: TGTGCCAGTAGTATTATGGCTTTAGGGGAGACCCAGTACTTC. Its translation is CASSIMALGETQYF.